This TCR beta chain appears in the sequencing data of a study of read filtering for tumor transcriptome and immune sequencing. From roughly 0.4 ug of RNA, a library with molecular barcoded alpha/delta and beta/gamma adaptors was made. One entry per CDR3 protein results from TCRdb running MiXCR on the reads. The sample has approximately 140,000 distinct CDR3 sequences; roughly an eighth are singletons. The sample holds many counts of this clonotype. The CDR3 length is 15 residues. CDR1 MNHEY and CDR2 SMNVEV come from the germline V gene (reference sequence). V was shortened by 5 bases and J by 7 bases, with 19 bases between the two germline ends.

The TCR originated in a donor at least 40 years old with multiple myeloma. Sequenced sample: a population of CD138-negative cells sorted from bone marrow. The chain joins TRBV27 to TRBJ2-3; D gene ambiguous. The DNA for the CDR3 is TGTGCCAGCAGTCCATCCGGGCCGCTCAGGAATACGCAGTATTTT. Its translation: CASSPSGPLRNTQYF.